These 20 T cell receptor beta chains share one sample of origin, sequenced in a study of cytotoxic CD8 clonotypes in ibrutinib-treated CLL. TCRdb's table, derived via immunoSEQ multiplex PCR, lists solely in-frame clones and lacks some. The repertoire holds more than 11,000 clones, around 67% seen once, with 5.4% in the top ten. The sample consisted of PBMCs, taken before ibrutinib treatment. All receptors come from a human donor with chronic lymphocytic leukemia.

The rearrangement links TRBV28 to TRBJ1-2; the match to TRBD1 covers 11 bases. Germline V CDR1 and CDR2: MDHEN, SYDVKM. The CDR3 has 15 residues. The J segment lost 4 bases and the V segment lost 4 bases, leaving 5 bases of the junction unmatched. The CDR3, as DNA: TGTGCCAGCAGTTGGGGGGACAGGGGGGTCTATGGCTACACCTTC. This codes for CASSWGDRGVYGYTF.

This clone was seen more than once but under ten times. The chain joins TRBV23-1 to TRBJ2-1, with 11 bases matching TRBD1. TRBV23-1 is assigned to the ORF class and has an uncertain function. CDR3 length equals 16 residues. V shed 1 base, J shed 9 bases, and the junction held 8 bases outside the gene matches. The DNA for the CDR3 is TGCGCCAGCAGTCAATTACCGGGACAGGGGGTTGGTGAGCAGTTCTTC. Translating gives CASSQLPGQGVGEQFF.

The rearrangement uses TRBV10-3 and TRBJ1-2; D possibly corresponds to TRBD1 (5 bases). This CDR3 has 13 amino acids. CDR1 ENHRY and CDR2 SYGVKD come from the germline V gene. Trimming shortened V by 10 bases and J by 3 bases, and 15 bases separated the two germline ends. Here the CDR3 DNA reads TGTGCCAACAGCCCCCAGGGCCACTATGGCTACACCTTC. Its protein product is CANSPQGHYGYTF.

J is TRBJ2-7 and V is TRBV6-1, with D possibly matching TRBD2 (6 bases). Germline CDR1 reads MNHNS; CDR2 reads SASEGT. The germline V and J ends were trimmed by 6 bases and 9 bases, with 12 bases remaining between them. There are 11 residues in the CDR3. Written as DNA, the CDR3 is TGTGCCAGCAGCGAGACTAGGATGCAGTACTTC. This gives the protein CASSETRMQYF.

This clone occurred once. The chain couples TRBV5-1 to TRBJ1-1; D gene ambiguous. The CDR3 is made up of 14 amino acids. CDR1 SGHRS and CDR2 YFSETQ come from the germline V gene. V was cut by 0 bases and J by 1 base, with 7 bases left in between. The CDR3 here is CASSLGQENTEAFF. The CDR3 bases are TGCGCCAGCAGCTTGGGACAAGAGAACACTGAAGCTTTCTTT.

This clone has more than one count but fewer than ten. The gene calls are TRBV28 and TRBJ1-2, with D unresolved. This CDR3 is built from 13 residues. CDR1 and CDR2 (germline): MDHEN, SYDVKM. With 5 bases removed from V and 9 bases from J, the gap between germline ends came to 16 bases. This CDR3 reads CASSTPRLLSYTF. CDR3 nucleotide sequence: TGTGCCAGCAGTACCCCCCGCCTCCTAAGCTACACCTTC.

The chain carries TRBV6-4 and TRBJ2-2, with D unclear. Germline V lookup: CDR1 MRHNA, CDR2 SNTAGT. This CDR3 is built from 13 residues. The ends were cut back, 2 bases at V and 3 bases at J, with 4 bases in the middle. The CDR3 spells CASSDGDTGELFF. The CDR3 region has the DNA TGTGCCAGCAGTGACGGGGACACCGGGGAGCTGTTTTTT.

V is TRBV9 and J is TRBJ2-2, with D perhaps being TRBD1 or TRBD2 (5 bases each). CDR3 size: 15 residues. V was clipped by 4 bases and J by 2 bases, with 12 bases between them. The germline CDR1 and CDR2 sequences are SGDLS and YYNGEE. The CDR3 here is CASSPGTANTGELFF. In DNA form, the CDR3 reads TGTGCCAGCAGCCCCGGGACGGCAAACACCGGGGAGCTGTTTTTT.

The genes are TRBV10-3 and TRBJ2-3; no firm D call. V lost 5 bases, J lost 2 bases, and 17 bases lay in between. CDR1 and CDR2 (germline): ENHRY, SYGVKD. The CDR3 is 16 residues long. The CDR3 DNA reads TGTGCCATCAGTCAAACACCCGAAGCTAACACAGATACGCAGTATTTT. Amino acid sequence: CAISQTPEANTDTQYF.

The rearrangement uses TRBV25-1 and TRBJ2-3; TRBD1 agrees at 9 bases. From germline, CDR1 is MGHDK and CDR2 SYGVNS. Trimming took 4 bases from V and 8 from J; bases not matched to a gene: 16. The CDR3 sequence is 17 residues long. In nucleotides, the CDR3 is TGTGCCAGCAGTGCCACAACCGGGACAGGGAGGTCCGGTACGCAGTATTTT. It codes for CASSATTGTGRSGTQYF.

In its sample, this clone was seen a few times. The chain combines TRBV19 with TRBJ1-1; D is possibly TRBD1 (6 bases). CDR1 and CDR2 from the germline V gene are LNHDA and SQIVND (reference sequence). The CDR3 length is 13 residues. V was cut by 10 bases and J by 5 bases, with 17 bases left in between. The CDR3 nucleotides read TGTGCCACCCGAGGGGGGGCGGGGACTGAAGCTTTCTTT. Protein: CATRGGAGTEAFF. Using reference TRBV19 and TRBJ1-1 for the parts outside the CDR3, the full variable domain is DGGITQSPKYLFRKEGQNVTLSCEQNLNHDAMYWYRQDPGQGLRLIYYSQIVNDFQKGDIAEGYSVSREKKESFPLTVTSAQKNPTAFYLCATRGGAGTEAFFGQGTRLTVV.

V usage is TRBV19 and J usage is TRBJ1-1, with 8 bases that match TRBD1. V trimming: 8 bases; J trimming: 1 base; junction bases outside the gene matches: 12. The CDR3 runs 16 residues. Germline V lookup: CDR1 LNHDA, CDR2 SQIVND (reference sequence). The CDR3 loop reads CASSQQPGTGNTEAFF. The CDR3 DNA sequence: TGTGCCAGTTCCCAACAACCGGGGACAGGGAACACTGAAGCTTTCTTT.

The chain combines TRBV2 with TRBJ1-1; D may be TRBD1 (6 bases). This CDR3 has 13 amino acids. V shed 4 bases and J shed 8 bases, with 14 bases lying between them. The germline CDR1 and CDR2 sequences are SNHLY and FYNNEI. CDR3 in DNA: TGTGCCAGCAGTGGGGAGCGGGGGCAGGAAGCTTTCTTT. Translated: CASSGERGQEAFF.

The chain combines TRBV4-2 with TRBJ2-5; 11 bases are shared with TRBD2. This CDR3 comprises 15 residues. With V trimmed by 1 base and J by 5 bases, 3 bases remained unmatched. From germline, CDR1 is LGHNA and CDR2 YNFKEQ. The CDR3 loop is CASSQVLAGGETQYF. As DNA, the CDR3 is TGTGCCAGCAGCCAAGTTCTAGCGGGAGGTGAGACCCAGTACTTC.

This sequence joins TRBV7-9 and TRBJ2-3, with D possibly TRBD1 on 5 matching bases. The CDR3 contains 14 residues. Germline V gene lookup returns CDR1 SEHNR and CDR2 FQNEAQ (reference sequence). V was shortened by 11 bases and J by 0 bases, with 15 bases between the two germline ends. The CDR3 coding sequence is TGTGCCCAGGGCGGCGGACCTAGCACAGATACGCAGTATTTT. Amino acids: CAQGGGPSTDTQYF. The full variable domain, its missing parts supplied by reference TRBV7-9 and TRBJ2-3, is DTGVSQNPRHKITKRGQNVTFRCDPISEHNRLYWYRQTLGQGPEFLTYFQNEAQLEKSRLLSDRFSAERPKGSFSTLEIQRTEQGDSAMYLCAQGGGPSTDTQYFGPGTRLTVL.

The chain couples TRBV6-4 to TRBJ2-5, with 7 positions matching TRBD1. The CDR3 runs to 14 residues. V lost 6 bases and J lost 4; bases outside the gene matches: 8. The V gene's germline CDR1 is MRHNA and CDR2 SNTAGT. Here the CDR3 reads CASSPTGSRETQYF. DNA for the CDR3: TGTGCCAGCAGCCCGACAGGGAGTCGAGAGACCCAGTACTTC.

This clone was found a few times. CDR3 protein: CASSLRASGAQYF. CDR3 in DNA: TGTGCCAGCAGCTTAAGGGCCTCCGGGGCGCAGTATTTT. The V gene is TRBV7-3, the J gene TRBJ2-3, with D possibly matching TRBD2 (5 bases). The CDR3 runs 13 residues. CDR1 is SGHTA and CDR2 is FQGTGA in the germline V gene. The V gene lost 1 base and the J gene lost 10 bases, with 12 bases spanning the gap.

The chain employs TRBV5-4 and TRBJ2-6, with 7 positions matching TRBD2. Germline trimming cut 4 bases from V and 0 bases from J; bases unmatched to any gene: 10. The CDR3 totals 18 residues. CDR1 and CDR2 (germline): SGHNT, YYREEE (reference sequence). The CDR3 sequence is CASSTGGKQASGANVLTF. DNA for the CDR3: TGTGCCAGCAGCACCGGGGGGAAGCAGGCCTCTGGGGCCAACGTCCTGACTTTC.

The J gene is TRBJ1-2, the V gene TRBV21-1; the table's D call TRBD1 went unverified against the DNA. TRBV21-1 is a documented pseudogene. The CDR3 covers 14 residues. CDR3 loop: CASVNRGPLYGYTF. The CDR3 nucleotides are TGTGCCAGCGTGAACAGGGGGCCTCTTTATGGCTACACCTTC.

The CDR3 sequence: CASSYLSGTGLYGYTF. Here the CDR3 DNA reads TGTGCCAGCAGTTACCTCTCCGGGACAGGGCTCTATGGCTACACCTTC. The chain couples TRBV6-5 to TRBJ1-2; 9 bases map to TRBD1. The CDR3 loop spans 16 amino acids. Germline CDR1 MNHEY, CDR2 SVGAGI. V lost 2 bases, J lost 4 bases, and 8 bases stayed unmatched.